This entry describes one TCR beta chain. Its target is not known. Following extraction, RNA underwent reverse transcription to cDNA, which served as the sequencing template. Sequenced by immunoSEQ multiplex PCR; TCRdb stores in-frame clones only, minus some. The repertoire holds some 170,000 clones, with about 67% as singletons. CDR3 length equals 14 residues. V lost 4 bases to trimming and J lost 1 base, with 13 bases between them. CDR1 is SQVTM and CDR2 is ANQGSEA in the germline V gene. This record belongs to a study of CD8+ T cells in alopecia areata. General study findings and limits: Between patients, shared TCR sequences were less clear than in mice. This was possibly due in part to HLA diversity in the patient population. Scalp sample sequencing also detects resident alphabeta T cells of normal skin.

The sequencing used CD8+ T cells sorted from blood, collected at week 0. V gene TRBV29-1 combines with J gene TRBJ2-5; tentatively, D is TRBD1 (6 bases). The clonotype was recovered from a human donor with alopecia areata. This CDR3 reads CSVVSLGGQETQYF. CDR3 nucleotide sequence: TGCAGCGTTGTCAGTTTAGGGGGCCAAGAGACCCAGTACTTC.